This section outlines one T cell receptor (beta chain) sequence together with its context. Which antigen it targets is not known. Base qualities are not recorded, but no much larger clone differs from it by a single base. V loses 6 bases, J loses 4 bases, and the germline ends lie 9 bases apart. CDR1 and CDR2 (MDHEN, SYDVKM) derive from the germline V gene. The CDR3 runs 13 amino acids, cysteine and phenylalanine included. Solely the CDR3 DNA is kept, with 39 bases framed from the first base. This sample stems from a study of cytomegalovirus exposure and HLA in healthy donors (dated by TCRdb to 2016 to 2017). A note on the overall study: An earlier analysis of some 500 of the donors reported approximately 270 Gb of sequence data and 117 million unique TCR beta sequences from some 180 million T cells. An early release that covered about 640 HLA-typed donors contained around 300 gigabases of sequencing data and 85 million to 100 million unique TCR sequences. Of the 398 genotyped donors, 81% fell in the genetic ancestry cluster associated with self-reported Caucasian donors. The study was designed to test whether signatures of past pathogen exposure could be identified by cataloging public T cell receptors. The study used immunosequencing to profile the T cell repertoires of 670 or so subjects and linked those repertoires to cytomegalovirus serostatus. A separate validation cohort of 90 to 150 different subjects was used in addition to the roughly 670-subject first cohort. To predict cytomegalovirus infection status, the study brought together high-throughput TCR immunosequencing, statistical association of individual TCRs with disease status, and machine learning. A later analysis re-examined previously published TCR beta repertoires from about 670 donors and added high-resolution HLA genotyping to investigate patterns of TCR occurrence. Rather than drawing on any new phenotypic data, the later analysis identified candidate immune exposures from TCR beta sequences and the way those sequences occurred across donors. To decide whether each TCR beta V gene segment behaved as functional or pseudogenic, an earlier analysis of over 500 of the donors relied on high-throughput TCR beta sequencing. Donor age, sex, ethnicity and CMV serostatus were collected together with the repertoire data. In a later genetic analysis, genome-wide SNP genotypes for 398 of the 666 donors were used, and that subset was treated as a discovery cohort. Every repertoire in the discovery cohort had been generated on one and the same sequencing platform. Both class I and class II loci were covered by HLA typing, at four-digit resolution. The number of typed donors differed by locus: about 620-630 for A, B, C, DRB1 and DQB1; about 520 for DQA1; fewer than 610 for DPA1; and roughly 450 for DPB1. Because of strong linkage in the cohort, roughly five DR-DQ haplotypes were treated as single units for association and clustering. Among about 360 genotyped donors of the cohort, an average of 235,054 unique TCR beta nucleotide sequences were sequenced per donor, around 20% of them non-productive.

The investigation overall reported the following: In vitro tests confirmed that three of the cytomegalovirus-associated TCR beta chains recognize cytomegalovirus antigens. Because the 87-base-pair reads could not distinguish some IMGT-functional V segments, including TRBV6-2 and TRBV6-3, those segments were excluded. At a false discovery rate of 0.05, a later analysis linked about 17,000 TCR beta sequences to specific HLA alleles. Sequencing depth was assumed to be roughly uniform across donors in the presence/absence analyses, though that assumption may not hold. A later genetic analysis reported fewer N-insertions in productive TCRs among donors in an Asian-associated ancestry cluster than the 666-donor mean. It was suggested by the authors that the approach could potentially be generalized to other disease states and immunological phenotypes. In both the original and validation cohorts, the classifier was reported to diagnose cytomegalovirus status with high specificity and sensitivity. Because HLA typing was unavailable for some donors at each locus, only the typed subset was used in association tests. In a later analysis, HLA-associated TCR beta chains showed more clonal expansion and lower generation probabilities than non-associated chains that were equally common. A total of about 150 TCR beta chains were listed by the study as associated with cytomegalovirus. Immune exposure information for the cohort was limited to CMV serostatus. Linkage disequilibrium might explain the correlated functional status among segregating V segments, but an unknown experimental factor could not be ruled out. An association between a missense DCLRE1C variant and V-gene and J-gene trimming of TCR beta chains was found in a later genetic analysis and replicated in an independent cohort. An earlier analysis of approximately 500 of the donors showed that most TCR beta V segments appeared in productive rearrangements either about 87% or about 30% of the time, which broadly matched IMGT annotations. According to a later analysis, TCR association rates differed among HLA loci, with DRB1 alleles showing the most associated TCRs and HLA-C alleles showing the fewest. A further reported finding was that TCR beta sequences accurately predicted the HLA-A and HLA-B alleles for most subjects in the first cohort. A group of highly shared sequence variants was considered likely to be a technical artifact of the sequencing pipeline. In a later analysis, most CMV-associated TCR beta chains were found to appear HLA-restricted, with HLA associations seemingly driven largely by CMV exposure. Because counts were too low, under 20 rarely observed V segments, including chromosome 9 orphons, were left out of the earlier analysis of approximately 500 of the donors. Assigning TCR associations to individual alleles was difficult when HLA alleles, especially DR and DQ, strongly co-occurred. In a later analysis, several top co-occurrence clusters were reported to appear linked to parvovirus B19, influenza, CMV and Epstein-Barr virus. This cohort had only TCR beta chains sequenced, and the lack of alpha or paired-chain data limited which features could be detected. Across donors, most TCR sequences were observed very rarely, whereas some public TCRs were present in many individuals.

Libraries came from the immunoSEQ multiplex PCR assay. The multiplex PCR relied on a mix of 60 forward primers for TCR Vbeta segments and 13 reverse primers for TCR Jbeta segments. A multiplex PCR assay on genomic DNA amplified the CDR3 region of rearranged TCR beta genes. On the Illumina HiSeq System, the amplified TCR beta libraries were sequenced as 87-base-pair reads. In the paper's pipeline: In a later analysis, tens of millions of unique TCR beta chains were counted across the 666 repertoires, and around 10 million of these chains were shared by at least two donors. To remove PCR and sequencing errors, raw reads were error-corrected and collapsed into unique sequences using a nearest-neighbor algorithm that merged closely related sequences. CDR3 sequences were aligned to IMGT reference sequences to assign V, D and J gene segments. Each retained sequence needed at least a six-nucleotide match to both a V gene segment and a J gene segment. A rearrangement counted as productive if the CDR3 had no stop codons and remained in frame with V and J, and every other rearrangement counted as non-productive. Following IMGT convention, CDR3 was defined as the stretch from the second conserved V-encoded cysteine up to the conserved J-encoded phenylalanine. The earlier analysis of approximately 590 of the donors excluded any sequence lacking an unambiguous match to a single V gene segment. An earlier analysis of some 610 of the donors called V segments functional above 56.7% productive rearrangements and segregating when the between-donor standard deviation exceeded 5%. A statistical classification framework was developed to diagnose cytomegalovirus status using the catalog of TCR beta chain sequences. In a later analysis, V and J genes were assigned by comparing TCR nucleotide sequences against IMGT/GENE-DB human TR gene sequences. In a later analysis, CDR3 sequences and most-parsimonious VDJ recombination scenarios were assigned using the TCRdist pipeline. In a later analysis, every TCR beta chain was defined by the combination of its CDR3 amino acid sequence and its V-gene family, and reads without a unique V-gene family were dropped. To address suspected cross-contamination and a sequencing artifact, a later analysis removed several hundred highly shared, low-generation-probability nucleotide sequences. For each public chain, a later analysis derived a clonal expansion index from normalized ranks of inferred template counts within each repertoire. In a later analysis, generation probabilities were computed using a VDJ recombination model fitted to out-of-frame rearrangements, and the results were checked against IGoR. Hypergeometric tests were used in a later analysis to score TCR-TCR, TCR-HLA and TCR-CMV co-occurrence, with a repertoire-size bias correction applied to the TCR pairs. In a later analysis, false discovery rates were estimated by permuting HLA or CMV assignments 20 times. A later analysis grouped co-occurring TCRs with DBSCAN, adding TCRdist sequence similarity when clustering within HLA-allele-positive subsets. Repertoires with fewer than 30,000 or more than 120,000 public chains, plus five repertoires with anomalous nucleotide sharing, were excluded from co-occurrence clustering. The table was pulled from immuneACCESS by TCRdb, which kept in-frame rearrangements only. Such tables lose some clones; where checked, under half of the loss comes from unresolved V genes, and the rest has no known cause. V, J and clone size are taken as reported in that table, and D and trimming were inferred from the DNA itself. This sample holds 100,000 to 150,000 clones; approximately 79% were observed only once. Around 4% of the sample is taken by the ten largest.

The cohort was made up of about 670 healthy bone marrow donors. At the time of sampling, every cohort member was nominally healthy, though immune exposures that went unrecorded were likely present. The donor was CMV seronegative and belonged to the group of 352 seronegative cohort members. A peripheral blood sample was collected from each donor, and TCR beta sequencing was performed on peripheral blood mononuclear cells. The Qiagen DNeasy Blood Extraction Kit was used to extract genomic DNA from the blood cell samples. Source material: PBMCs. The chain is assembled from TRBV28 and TRBJ2-2, with the D segment identity uncertain. The clonotype comes from a man aged 25 to 45 in good health and CMV-seronegative. This receptor has the CDR3 CASRPGSTGELFF. The sequenced DNA is TGTGCCAGCAGACCCGGGTCCACCGGGGAGCTGTTTTTT.